This passage covers 16 T cell receptor beta chains from one sample sequenced in a study of OX40 agonist ivuxolimab in advanced cancers. The method was immunoSEQ multiplex PCR; TCRdb's version includes in-frame clones alone and lacks a portion of them. The table records about 100,000 clones, roughly 90% of them present only once. Sequenced here: CD4+ or CD8+ T cells sorted from blood, sampled in a trial of the OX40 agonist ivuxolimab. These receptors originate from an adult with an advanced solid tumor such as melanoma, head and neck, liver or kidney cancer.

The chain carries TRBV7-2 and TRBJ2-7, with TRBD1 matching 10 bases. Germline CDR1 and CDR2: SGHTA and FQGNSA. V shed 5 bases and J 3 bases; nucleotides not matched to a gene: 7. The CDR3 totals 15 residues. In nucleotides, the CDR3 is TGTGCCAGCAGCCCGGGCGGGACAGGGGTCTACGAGCAGTACTTC. It is translated as CASSPGGTGVYEQYF.

The gene calls are TRBV30 and TRBJ2-5; TRBD1 or TRBD2 may be the D gene (5 bases each). V lost 1 base, J lost 5 bases, and 5 bases lay in between. The CDR3 contains 11 residues. The germline V gene has CDR1 GTSNPN and CDR2 SVGIG (reference sequence). This chain's CDR3 is CAWSGGETQYF. Here the CDR3 DNA reads TGTGCCTGGAGTGGGGGGGAGACCCAGTACTTC.

This chain uses TRBV27 with TRBJ1-1; TRBD1 matches at 10 bases. The germline CDR1 and CDR2 sequences are MNHEY and SMNVEV (reference sequence). V was pared by 3 bases and J by 6 bases, with 4 bases of the junction left unmatched. The CDR3 loop spans 14 amino acids. This CDR3 is CASSFRDRGAEAFF. The CDR3, as DNA: TGTGCCAGCAGTTTTCGGGACAGGGGCGCTGAAGCTTTCTTT.

The chain employs TRBV28 and TRBJ1-1; D gene ambiguous. The CDR3 is 13 residues long. Deletions cut 2 bases from V and 6 bases from J, with 10 bases between. Germline V CDR1 and CDR2: MDHEN, SYDVKM. CDR3 amino acids: CASSLGSRPEAFF. Written as DNA, the CDR3 is TGTGCCAGCAGTTTAGGTTCGCGACCTGAAGCTTTCTTT.

This sequence joins TRBV5-4 and TRBJ2-7; 9 nucleotides align to TRBD1. V was clipped by 4 bases and J by 5 bases; unmatched bases: 7. In germline, CDR1 is SGHNT, CDR2 YYREEE (reference sequence). This CDR3 contains 14 residues. CDR3 nucleotide sequence: TGTGCCAGCAGCGTAAACCGGGACAGGGACGAGCAGTACTTC. Amino acid sequence: CASSVNRDRDEQYF.

As DNA, the CDR3 is TGTGCCAGCAGTTTTGCTTTCGGGTCCTCTGGGGCCAACGTCCTGACTTTC. This translates into CASSFAFGSSGANVLTF. This rearrangement joins TRBV28 to TRBJ2-6, with D unresolved. The germline V gene has CDR1 MDHEN and CDR2 SYDVKM. CDR3 length: 17 residues. The V gene lost 3 bases and the J gene lost 0 bases, with 12 bases spanning the gap.

J is TRBJ1-1 and V is TRBV30, with D unresolved. The germline gives CDR1 GTSNPN, CDR2 SVGIG (reference sequence). This CDR3 has 11 residues. Trimming cost V 2 bases and J 10 bases, with 11 bases left between them. CDR3 DNA: TGTGCCTGGAGTAGACGAGGGAGAGCTTTCTTT. Amino acid sequence: CAWSRRGRAFF.

The J gene is TRBJ2-7, the V gene TRBV7-2; 10 bases match TRBD1. V trimming: 5 bases; J trimming: 3 bases; junction bases outside the gene matches: 4. The germline CDR1 and CDR2 sequences are SGHTA and FQGNSA. The CDR3 consists of 14 residues. Here the CDR3 reads CASSKGDRGYEQYF. DNA of the CDR3: TGTGCCAGCAGCAAGGGGGACAGGGGCTACGAGCAGTACTTC. Full variable domain (outside the CDR3, taken from reference TRBV7-2 and TRBJ2-7): GAGVSQSPSNKVTEKGKDVELRCDPISGHTALYWYRQSLGQGLEFLIYFQGNSAPDKSGLPSDRFSAERTGGSVSTLTIQRTQQEDSAVYLCASSKGDRGYEQYFGPGTRLTVT.

The rearrangement uses TRBV20-1 and TRBJ2-7; D might be TRBD1 (6 bases). Germline V lookup: CDR1 DFQATT, CDR2 SNEGSKA (reference sequence). This CDR3 is 11 amino acids long. Between the trimmed V and J ends, which lost 3 bases and 3 bases, there was a span of 6 bases. CDR3 loop: CSARDSYEQYF. CDR3 sequence (DNA): TGCAGTGCTAGGGACAGCTACGAGCAGTACTTC.

This chain joins TRBV5-8 and TRBJ1-2; no clear D. V lost 5 bases to trimming and J lost 10 bases, with 18 bases between them. The CDR3 contains 13 residues. Germline V gene lookup returns CDR1 SGHTS and CDR2 YDEGEE. The CDR3, as DNA: TGTGCCAGCAGAGGTCCGCCGAAGGTGGACTACACCTTC. It translates to CASRGPPKVDYTF.

The rearrangement links TRBV11-2 to TRBJ2-3; unclear D gene. There are 12 residues in the CDR3. The germline V and J ends were trimmed by 3 bases and 6 bases, with 7 bases remaining between them. In germline, CDR1 is SGHAT, CDR2 FQNNGV. The DNA for the CDR3 is TGTGCCAGCAGCTTGGGGTCGGATACGCAGTATTTT. Protein sequence: CASSLGSDTQYF.

This clone was picked up one time. This chain uses TRBV27 with TRBJ1-3; the match to TRBD1 covers 10 bases. CDR3 length: 16 residues. V lost 6 bases to trimming and J lost 4 bases; unmatched junction nucleotides: 9. Germline V gives CDR1 MNHEY, CDR2 SMNVEV (reference sequence). The CDR3 is CASRKLGTGVGNTIYF. In nucleotides, the CDR3 is TGTGCCAGCAGAAAACTTGGGACAGGGGTCGGAAACACCATATATTTT.

This rearrangement joins TRBV11-3 to TRBJ2-3; no firm D call. CDR1 SGHNT and CDR2 YENEEA come from the germline V gene. V shed 0 bases and J shed 7 bases, with 14 bases lying between them. There are 15 residues in the CDR3. For the CDR3, the DNA is TGTGCCAGCAGCTTAGATGGGAATAAAGGGTATACGCAGTATTTT. Protein product: CASSLDGNKGYTQYF.

The rearrangement links TRBV18 to TRBJ2-5; D uncertain. CDR1 and CDR2 from the germline V gene are KGHSH and LQKENI. Trimming stripped 5 bases from V and 0 bases from J, with 10 bases between. The CDR3 sequence is 14 residues long. In nucleotides, the CDR3 is TGTGCCAGCTCAAGAAACTACTACCAAGAGACCCAGTACTTC. This translates into CASSRNYYQETQYF.

V and J are TRBV9 and TRBJ2-7; possibly TRBD1 for D (6 bases). CDR1 is SGDLS and CDR2 is YYNGEE in the germline V gene. The V end was cut by 4 bases, the J end by 5 bases, with 13 bases between. The CDR3 runs to 13 residues. CDR3 protein: CASSTNYRDEQYF. As DNA, the CDR3 is TGTGCCAGCAGCACAAACTACAGGGACGAGCAGTACTTC.

Only a few counts were recorded for this clone. The chain joins TRBV18 to TRBJ1-5; 7 bases agree with TRBD1. The CDR3 is 16 amino acids. The germline V gene has CDR1 KGHSH and CDR2 LQKENI. With V trimmed by 4 bases and J by 3 bases, 9 bases remained unmatched. CDR3 in DNA: TGTGCCAGCTCACTAAACGACAGGGATAACAATCAGCCCCAGCATTTT. Translation: CASSLNDRDNNQPQHF.